The rows below give T cell receptor beta chains drawn from one sample of a study of blood T cells in healthy people across ages. One entry per CDR3 protein, called by TCRdb with MiXCR from the 5' RACE reads. The sample records approximately 790,000 distinct CDR3 sequences, about 59% being singletons. Input material: blood. These receptors were obtained from a man aged 30-40 years in good health. CDR3s include the opening cysteine and the closing phenylalanine or tryptophan. A D gene is named only where the DNA matches it firmly. Part of the rows lack a size; the others show once, few, many or a class for expanded clones.

D,size,V,J,DNA,CDR3
TRBD2,.,TRBV12-3/TRBV12-4,TRBJ2-5,TGTGCCAGCAGTCCCACCGGGACTAGTTATCGGGAGACCCAGTACTTC,CASSPTGTSYRETQYF
TRBD1,few,TRBV2,TRBJ1-2,TGTGCCAGCAGTCTGACAGGGGGCAACGGCTACACCTTC,CASSLTGGNGYTF
TRBD1,.,TRBV6-2/TRBV6-3,TRBJ2-7,TGTGCCAGCAGTTATACGACAGGGTTAAATTTCTACGAGCAGTACTTC,CASSYTTGLNFYEQYF
TRBD2,.,TRBV12-3/TRBV12-4,TRBJ2-7,TGTGCCAGCAGTGCTAGCGGGGGGCAATTCGAGCAGTACTTC,CASSASGGQFEQYF
.,.,TRBV5-1,TRBJ2-2,TGCGCCAGCAGCCAGGACTGGGCCGGCGCCGGGGAGCTGTTTTTT,CASSQDWAGAGELFF
TRBD1,.,TRBV28,TRBJ1-2,TGTGCCAGCAGAAGACAGGGAGAGGGGTACTATGGCTACACCTTC,CASRRQGEGYYGYTF
TRBD2,.,TRBV13,TRBJ2-3,TGTGCCAGCAGCTTAGGCGGGGGGGCATTTCGTAAAGATACGCAGTATTTT,CASSLGGGAFRKDTQYF
TRBD1,.,TRBV24-1,TRBJ2-7,TGTGCCACCAGTGGGCCGGGACAGGGCGGGTATTACGAGCAGTACTTC,CATSGPGQGGYYEQYF
.,.,TRBV20-1,TRBJ2-1,TGCAGTGCTAGGACCAGACTAAACAATGAGCAGTTCTTC,CSARTRLNNEQFF
.,once,TRBV20-1,TRBJ1-1,TGCAGTGCTCCCCGGGCTAAAGCTTTCTTT,CSAPRAKAFF
TRBD2,.,TRBV7-6,TRBJ2-1,TGTGCCAGCAGCTTACGTCTTTGGACTAGCGGGGGGGTTTACAATGAGCAGTTCTTC,CASSLRLWTSGGVYNEQFF
TRBD1,.,TRBV24-1,TRBJ2-7,TGTGCCACCAGCGATCCGGGCGGCCCAGGGGGCTACGAGCAGTACTTC,CATSDPGGPGGYEQYF
.,.,TRBV4-1,TRBJ2-6,TGCGCCAGCAGTTGCAGACAGGCTGGAGGCGACTCTGGGGCCAACGTCCTGACTTTC,CASSCRQAGGDSGANVLTF
.,.,TRBV3-1,TRBJ2-3,TGTGCCAGCAGCCAAACCCGGGGAGTCGCAGATACGCAGTATTTT,CASSQTRGVADTQYF
.,.,TRBV7-3,TRBJ2-7,TGTGCCAGCAGCAAAGGGGGGGACTACGAGCAGTACTTC,CASSKGGDYEQYF
.,.,TRBV9,TRBJ2-1,TGTGCCAGCAGCGTAGTGCTAGCGAAGGGCAATGAGCAGTTCTTC,CASSVVLAKGNEQFF
.,once,TRBV6-4,TRBJ2-1,TGTGCCAGCAGTGACTCCGGGAGCGGGCGGGATGAGCAGTTCTTC,CASSDSGSGRDEQFF
.,.,TRBV11-3,TRBJ2-6,TGTGCCAGCAGCCATACTCGCTCTGGGGCCAACGTCCTGACTTTC,CASSHTRSGANVLTF
.,few,TRBV5-1,TRBJ2-1,TGCGCCAGCAGGGGCACCATAAACTCCTACAATGAGCAGTTCTTC,CASRGTINSYNEQFF
.,once,TRBV30,TRBJ2-3,TGTGCCTGGAGGGACACAGATACGCAGTATTTT,CAWRDTDTQYF
.,.,TRBV7-8,TRBJ1-5,TGTGCCAGCAGCCCAGACAGTAGCAATCAGCCCCAGCATTTT,CASSPDSSNQPQHF
.,.,TRBV4-3,TRBJ2-7,TGCGCCAGCAGCCAAGGTCAGACTCCGACCTACGAGCAGTACTTC,CASSQGQTPTYEQYF
.,.,TRBV27,TRBJ2-3,TGTGCCAGCAGTTTAGTGGGGATCACAGATACGCAGTATTTT,CASSLVGITDTQYF
.,.,TRBV4-3,TRBJ2-7,TGCGCCCTCACATTCAGGGTGTTCTACGAGCAGTACTTC,CALTFRVFYEQYF
TRBD1,few,TRBV29-1,TRBJ2-3,TGCAGCGTTTCCGACAGGGCGGCGACAGATACGCAGTATTTT,CSVSDRAATDTQYF
TRBD2,.,TRBV7-8,TRBJ2-1,TGTGCCAGCAGCTTACACGGCGGGGGGGCAGATGAGCAGTTCTTC,CASSLHGGGADEQFF
TRBD1,few,TRBV7-8,TRBJ2-7,TGTGCCAGCAGCTTATCCGGGACAGGATATTTTCACGAGCAGTACTTC,CASSLSGTGYFHEQYF
.,.,TRBV6-2/TRBV6-3,TRBJ2-3,TGTGCCAGCACCCCGGCTTTGTGGGGTATGCAGTATTTT,CASTPALWGMQYF
TRBD2,.,TRBV9,TRBJ2-3,TGTGCCAGCAGCGTAAGCGGGGGGGCTCCGGATACGCAGTATTTT,CASSVSGGAPDTQYF